The 2 T cell receptor beta chains reported below all come from one sample, sequenced in a study of a mutant IDH1 vaccine in newly diagnosed glioma. Antigens for these TCRs are unknown. Data came from immunoSEQ multiplex PCR; TCRdb stores just in-frame clones and leaves some out. The data show 90,000 to 100,000 clones, approximately 89% seen once. Time point of the sample: week 47, end of study. Vaccination comprised doses that each held 300 ug of mutant IDH1 20-mer peptide, plus topical imiquimod. Sample: PBMCs, taken from a glioma patient whose treatment included an IDH1 peptide vaccine. The source of these receptors is a woman in her forties or fifties with glioma.

The rearrangement joins TRBV29-1 to TRBJ1-1; possibly TRBD1 for D (6 bases). The V and J ends lost 7 bases and 1 base respectively, with 13 bases between them. This CDR3 spans 13 amino acids. Germline V CDR1 and CDR2: SQVTM, ANQGSEA. The CDR3 loop is CSAGGRGNTEAFF. The CDR3 DNA is TGCAGCGCGGGGGGCAGGGGGAACACTGAAGCTTTCTTT.

The rearrangement links TRBV11-2 to TRBJ2-3, with D possibly being TRBD2 (6 bases). This CDR3 has 16 amino acids. Trimming took off 4 bases at V and 2 bases at J, with 16 bases between the two ends. The germline gives CDR1 SGHAT, CDR2 FQNNGV. The CDR3 loop reads CASSSTGRGFTDTQYF. The CDR3 bases are TGTGCCAGCAGCTCTACTGGGCGGGGTTTCACAGATACGCAGTATTTT.